One and the same sample provided the 15 T cell receptor beta chains below, sequenced in a study of blood T cell repertoires in COVID-19. The table came from immunoSEQ multiplex PCR; TCRdb's copy has only in-frame clones and leaves some out. This sample has fewer than 400,000 clones, with approximately 86% found just once. The material sequenced was PBMCs or T cells enriched from blood (not recorded which). These receptors were collected from a woman aged 18 to 35 who had recovered from COVID-19.

This chain uses TRBV4-2 with TRBJ1-5; no firm D call. The CDR3 is 15 residues long. Germline CDR1 and CDR2: LGHNA and YNFKEQ. The V end lost 0 bases, the J end lost 0 bases, and 6 bases lay between the germline ends. The CDR3 protein is CASSQDEVSNQPQHF. The CDR3 DNA reads TGTGCCAGCAGCCAAGACGAGGTTAGCAATCAGCCCCAGCATTTT.

V usage is TRBV7-9 and J usage is TRBJ1-1; D gene ambiguous. Trimming removed 1 base from V and 11 bases from J, with 17 bases in between. CDR3 length equals 14 residues. Germline CDR1 is SEHNR and CDR2 is FQNEAQ (reference sequence). The chain's CDR3 is CASSLDLEAHSAFF. The CDR3 DNA reads as TGTGCCAGCAGCTTAGATCTAGAAGCCCATAGTGCTTTCTTT.

The V gene is TRBV7-6, the J gene TRBJ1-2, with TRBD1 as a possible D gene (6 bases). CDR1 SGHVS and CDR2 FNYEAQ come from the germline V gene. V was trimmed by 5 bases and J by 5 bases, leaving 6 bases between them. The CDR3 spans 11 residues. CDR3 protein: CASSQGYGYTF. In DNA, the CDR3 is TGTGCCAGCAGCCAGGGGTATGGCTACACCTTC.

This sequence joins TRBV5-6 and TRBJ1-3, with 8 bases identical to TRBD1. The CDR3 is 13 amino acids. V lost 4 bases and J lost 6; bases outside the gene matches: 3. Per germline, CDR1 SGHDT and CDR2 YYEEEE. CDR3 nucleotide sequence: TGTGCCAGCAGCCGGACAGGGATAAACACCATATATTTT. Its protein product is CASSRTGINTIYF.

As DNA, the CDR3 is TGTGCCAGCACGTTGACTAGCGGGAACACAGATACGCAGTATTTT. Its translation is CASTLTSGNTDTQYF. The gene calls are TRBV7-9 and TRBJ2-3; 11 bases fit TRBD2. V dropped 7 bases and J dropped 2; count of bases not matched to a gene: 5. Germline V gives CDR1 SEHNR, CDR2 FQNEAQ (reference sequence). The CDR3 runs 15 residues.

The genes are TRBV10-3 and TRBJ1-4; 11 bases align to TRBD1. Germline CDR1 is ENHRY and CDR2 is SYGVKD. The V and J ends lost 4 bases and 6 bases, in that order; junction bases with no gene match: 1. The CDR3 contains 14 residues. CDR3: CAISAGQGDEKLFF. DNA of the CDR3: TGTGCCATCAGTGCGGGACAGGGGGATGAAAAACTGTTTTTT.

This clone has just one count. The V gene is TRBV10-3, the J gene TRBJ1-2, with D unresolved. Looked up from germline, CDR1 is ENHRY and CDR2 is SYGVKD. The V and J ends lost 8 bases and 4 bases respectively, with 11 bases between them. This CDR3 comprises 12 residues. The chain's CDR3 is CAIRGELYGYTF. The CDR3 DNA sequence: TGTGCCATCCGGGGAGAACTCTATGGCTACACCTTC.

The V gene is TRBV6-6, the J gene TRBJ1-2; 7 positions match TRBD1. With V trimmed by 2 bases and J by 2 bases, 2 bases remained unmatched. CDR1 is MNHNY, CDR2 SVGAGI, per germline (reference sequence). This CDR3 is built from 14 residues. CDR3 sequence reads: CASSYEGGNYGYTF. CDR3 DNA: TGTGCCAGCAGTTACGAAGGGGGCAACTATGGCTACACCTTC.

The rearrangement joins TRBV6-6 to TRBJ1-1, with 7 bases aligning to TRBD1. The CDR3 sequence is 18 residues long. J was trimmed by 0 bases and V by 5 bases; bases with no gene match: 15. The germline gives CDR1 MNHNY, CDR2 SVGAGI (reference sequence). CDR3 region: CASSPLTTGLIMNTEAFF. CDR3 bases: TGTGCCAGCAGTCCTCTAACGACAGGGCTTATTATGAACACTGAAGCTTTCTTT.

This clone is a singleton in its sample. The chain joins TRBV7-8 to TRBJ1-1; possible D gene TRBD1, 5 bases. Trimming shortened V by 7 bases and J by 2 bases, and 17 bases separated the two germline ends. The V gene's germline CDR1 is SGHVS and CDR2 FQNEAQ. This CDR3 comprises 15 residues. The CDR3 nucleotides read TGTGCCAGCACCATGACATCGGGGGTCAACACTGAAGCTTTCTTT. Protein: CASTMTSGVNTEAFF.

A note on this clone: In the same sample, other DNA sequences code for this CDR3. The chain has TRBV2 and TRBJ1-1; no definite D call. Germline-derived CDR1 and CDR2 are SNHLY and FYNNEI. This CDR3 is 13 amino acids long. Trimming took 6 bases from V and 1 from J, leaving 9 bases between them. The CDR3 loop is CASSAEGNTEAFF. Written as DNA, the CDR3 is TGTGCCAGCAGCGCGGAGGGGAACACTGAAGCTTTCTTT.

This chain joins TRBV19 and TRBJ2-2; 7 bases match TRBD1. This CDR3 spans 14 amino acids. In germline, CDR1 is LNHDA, CDR2 SQIVND (reference sequence). The junction had 2 bases not matched to a gene; V was cut back by 4 bases and J by 3 bases. CDR3 in DNA: TGTGCCAGTAGTAGAACAGGGGACACCGGGGAGCTGTTTTTT. Its translation is CASSRTGDTGELFF.

The chain carries TRBV24-1 and TRBJ2-1; D gene unclear. The germline V gene encodes CDR1 KGHDR and CDR2 SFDVKD. The CDR3 is made up of 15 amino acids. V was pared by 2 bases and J by 2 bases, with 9 bases between. The CDR3 reads CATSDSTRAYNEQFF. The DNA for the CDR3 is TGTGCCACCAGTGATTCGACCCGGGCCTACAATGAGCAGTTCTTC.

The genes are TRBV28 and TRBJ2-3; D is possibly TRBD1 (5 bases). CDR1 is MDHEN and CDR2 is SYDVKM in the germline V gene. Trimming took 7 bases from V and 4 from J, leaving 9 bases between them. The CDR3 has 12 residues. The CDR3 DNA follows: TGTGCCAGCACCCCAGGGCCAGATACGCAGTATTTT. This codes for CASTPGPDTQYF. Variable domain in full (rest from reference TRBV28 and TRBJ2-3): DVKVTQSSRYLVKRTGEKVFLECVQDMDHENMFWYRQDPGLGLRLIYFSYDVKMKEKGDIPEGYSVSREKKERFSLILESASTNQTSMYLCASTPGPDTQYFGPGTRLTVL.

The chain is built from TRBV9 and TRBJ2-3; 9 bases align to TRBD2. The CDR3 covers 17 residues. With V trimmed by 0 bases and J by 2 bases, 7 bases remained unmatched. Germline CDR1 is SGDLS and CDR2 is YYNGEE. CDR3 amino acids: CASSVAGLAGYTDTQYF. The CDR3 DNA reads TGTGCCAGCAGCGTAGCTGGCCTAGCGGGATACACAGATACGCAGTATTTT.